This T cell receptor beta chain derives from a study of blood T cell repertoires in COVID-19. V lost 4 bases to trimming and J lost 1 base; unmatched junction nucleotides: 3. This CDR3 has 13 residues. Germline V gene data show CDR1 as GTSNPN and CDR2 as SVGIG (reference sequence). Ages ranged from 18 to 89 years, with residence in 20 to 30 US areas. Participants' own reports of clinical history determined their cohort assignment. The repertoire was sequenced with immunoSEQ multiplex PCR; TCRdb's copy has only in-frame clones and lacks some. The sample lists over 350,000 clones, more than 75% occurring once.

The source of this sequence is a woman in her thirties with acute COVID-19. The chain recombines TRBV30 with TRBJ1-1; 7 nucleotides match TRBD1. Sequenced input: PBMCs or T cells enriched from blood (not recorded which). This CDR3 reads CAWTGGSNTEAFF. In DNA form, the CDR3 reads TGTGCCTGGACAGGGGGATCGAACACTGAAGCTTTCTTT.